Following are 6 T cell receptor beta chains from one sample sequenced in a study of tumor-infiltrating lymphocytes in primary liver carcinoma. Without any cell sorting, about 18-31 mg of bulk tissue yielded co-extracted RNA and DNA. The template, 450 to 650 ng total RNA, yielded TCR beta cDNA made with a constant-region primer. Three rounds of nested multiplex PCR with slightly modified ARM-PCR produced TCR beta libraries. Researchers ran the first two PCR rounds for roughly 10 cycles each with TRBV1-TRBV30 forward primers and a C-beta reverse primer. TCRdb called the multiplex PCR reads again in MiXCR, with one record for every CDR3 protein. The sample has more than 70,000 distinct CDR3 sequences, 65% to 80% seen once. The sequencing input was liver tumor tissue from sampling region 1. The subset is: tumor region T1, superior pole. Receptors originate from a man in his forties with primary liver carcinoma and hepatitis B virus infection.

In regard to this clonotype: Given a much more abundant clone one base away, this may be a read error. The chain links TRBV5-1 to TRBJ2-7; perhaps TRBD1 as D (6 bases). The CDR3 is made up of 13 amino acids. V was clipped by 6 bases and J by 3 bases, with 13 bases between them. Per the germline V gene, CDR1 is SGHRS and CDR2 is YFSETQ. The CDR3, as DNA: TGCGCCAGCAAAAGGGACACCAGCTACGAGCAGTACTTC. As protein: CASKRDTSYEQYF. The full variable domain, completed using reference TRBV5-1 and TRBJ2-7, is KAGVTQTPRYLIKTRGQQVTLSCSPISGHRSVSWYQQTPGQGLQFLFEYFSETQRNKGNFPGRFSGRQFSNSRSEMNVSTLELGDSALYLCASKRDTSYEQYFGPGTRLTVT.

Notes on this clonotype: Because the CDR3 is missing its conserved closing phenylalanine or tryptophan, this is likely a read error. The V and J genes are TRBV28 and TRBJ2-1; weak D call: TRBD2 (6 bases). The germline V gene has CDR1 MDHEN and CDR2 SYDVKM. The CDR3 loop spans 14 amino acids. Trimming shortened V by 4 bases and J by 3 bases, and 10 bases separated the two germline ends. CDR3 in amino acids: CASSSPGLYNEQFI. The CDR3 DNA sequence: TGTGCCAGCAGTTCGCCGGGACTCTACAATGAGCAGTTCATC.

This clonotype was recorded once. This CDR3 is missing its conserved last phenylalanine or tryptophan, likely due to a read error. The CDR3 nucleotides read TGCGTCAGCAGCCGGGGTGCGGGAGAGACAGATACGCAGTATTCT. It yields the protein CVSSRGAGETDTQYS. J is TRBJ2-3 and V is TRBV4-1, with 7 bases fitting TRBD2. This CDR3 contains 15 residues. Germline V CDR1 and CDR2: MGHRA, YSYEKL.

As concerns this clonotype: The junction and the germline gene differ at one end; a read error may be behind it. The chain combines TRBV11-2 with TRBJ2-7; no firm D call. Germline CDR1 and CDR2: SGHAT and FQNNGV. This CDR3 is 14 amino acids long. The CDR3 spells CVSSLIDTAYKQYF. CDR3 coding DNA: TGTGTCAGCAGCCTAATTGACACTGCCTACAAGCAGTACTTC.

With respect to this clonotype: The CDR3 does not close with the conserved phenylalanine or tryptophan, likely indicating a read error. It is unclear where the CDR3 begins or ends on the DNA, so no DNA is shown, and the CDR3 is as TCRdb lists it. This sequence joins TRBV10-3 and TRBJ1-5. The CDR3 numbers 13 amino acids, ends counted. CDR1 and CDR2 (germline): ENHRY, SYGVKD. The CDR3 loop reads CAIIVDSYQPQHY.

This clonotype was counted many times. The chain recombines TRBV28 with TRBJ2-7; D is unresolved. This CDR3 is 16 amino acids long. V was pared by 4 bases and J by 6 bases, with 22 bases between. Germline V gene sequence: CDR1 MDHEN, CDR2 SYDVKM. CDR3 DNA sequence: TGTGCCAGCAGTTCCCCCTTGGCTACCTTCGGCTCCGAGCAGTACTTC. It is translated as CASSSPLATFGSEQYF.